This T cell receptor (beta chain) comes out of a study of post-analysis software for immune sequencing data. Broader study findings: Higher frequency in patients than in controls was seen for five TRBV segments, with TRBV5-6, TRBV5-1 and TRBV20-1 among them.

The germline gives CDR1 SGHAT, CDR2 FQNNGV. This CDR3 comprises 14 residues. The V end lost 0 bases, the J end lost 2 bases, and 7 bases lay between the germline ends. A note on this clonotype: Its antigen remains unidentified.

The TCR beta cDNA libraries carried unique molecular identifiers. TCRdb itself ran the PCR reads through MiXCR, one entry per CDR3 protein. The repertoire holds almost 700,000 distinct CDR3 sequences, with around 64% as singletons. The chain carries TRBV11-2 and TRBJ2-5; D ambiguous. The receptor comes from a girl aged 2-10 years with multiple sclerosis. The sample comprised blood. CDR3 protein: CASSLEQIQETQYF. The CDR3 region has the DNA TGTGCCAGCAGCTTAGAACAGATTCAAGAGACCCAGTACTTC.